This is a list of T cell receptor beta chains from one sample in a study of beta chain features in type 1 diabetes. Method: immunoSEQ multiplex PCR; TCRdb's copy keeps in-frame clones and lacks some. Of about 150,000 clones listed, roughly 11% are singletons. Sequenced material: central memory CD4+ T cells from blood. Receptors were obtained from a man aged 18 to 30 in good health. Each CDR3 is given without its conserved first and last residue. D genes are given only for firm matches.

D	V	CDR3
.	TRBV5-6	ASSLFGTNTEAF
TRBD2	TRBV5-1	ASSPSWTSWPQETQY
TRBD1	TRBV25-1	ASIGQGFASEAF
.	TRBV4-3	ASSRNAQPGNTIY
.	TRBV7-3	ASSPGQGLEQY
TRBD2	TRBV5-1	ASSPGTSGGTDTQY
TRBD2	TRBV5-1	ASSLWTSGTETQY
TRBD2	TRBV15	ATLRSKSGRARNEQF
.	TRBV6-6	ASSSGRMNTEAF
.	TRBV5-4	ASSPFKGGPDNEQF
.	TRBV5-1	ASSHGTEETQY
.	TRBV7-2	ASSASGDTQY
.	TRBV2	ASSYSPADKNIQY
TRBD2	TRBV6-5	ASSLTSSGRKNEQY
TRBD1	TRBV27	ASSSLGQGD
TRBD2	TRBV27	ASSPTSETQY
.	TRBV7-2	ASSSLGGPGSEQY
TRBD2	TRBV7-3	ASSLRPGGPDEQF
.	TRBV7-2	ASSPMPGTLYEQY
.	TRBV7-2	ASSKATNEKLF
TRBD1	TRBV7-9	ASSLDRGLDTQY
TRBD1	TRBV5-1	ASSSGTGVGETQY
TRBD2	TRBV11-2	ASTRGLAGGSGTQY
TRBD1	TRBV5-6	ASSLPGQGGEKLF
.	TRBV6-5	ASSPPTRAAEQF
TRBD2	TRBV5-1	ASSSGVLALHLEVTDTQY
TRBD1	TRBV27	ASTDRAYEQY
.	TRBV25-1	ASSEPPRDGTGNTIY
TRBD1	TRBV28	ASSLTTGAGWLNEQF
TRBD2	TRBV29-1	SVLSGGTRGDTQY
TRBD2	TRBV5-4	ASSLAGTDTQY
.	TRBV5-1	ASTTLSGRETQY
.	TRBV27	ASSLRTGELF
.	TRBV4-3	ASSQDYVGYTDTQY
.	TRBV19	ASSVGSLRGSGNTIY
.	TRBV14	ASSRILRSYEQY
TRBD2	TRBV7-2	ASSFSSGTVYEQY
.	TRBV28	ASSSPTEKLF
.	TRBV5-4	ASSEAGVEKLF
.	TRBV7-3	ASSLEGYGNQPQH
.	TRBV11-2	ASSLIRSGDRGNTQY
TRBD2	TRBV5-1	ASSPRTSGAGAGELF
.	TRBV4-2	ASTLTQAGANVLT
TRBD1	TRBV7-8	ASSLAGGQAQETQY
TRBD1	TRBV29-1	SVEDRSRQGGGYT
.	TRBV19	ASSIRTLTSGANVLT
.	TRBV4-3	ASSRDFMGDQPQH
TRBD2	TRBV15	ATRQRGDLNEQF
.	TRBV9	ASSPRSRDNTIY
TRBD1	TRBV7-9	ASSPGQGTDTQY
.	TRBV30	AWSSRARGDEAF